The 2 T cell receptor beta chains below all came from one sample that was sequenced in a study of cytomegalovirus exposure and HLA in healthy donors. Use of 60 Vbeta and 13 Jbeta primers characterized the PCR. Profiled with immunoSEQ multiplex PCR; TCRdb holds only in-frame clones, not every one. The sample shows 150,000 to 200,000 clones, around 78% of them seen only once. Sequences were obtained from PBMCs. The origin of the receptors is a woman aged 40 to 50 in good health and CMV-seronegative.

This chain joins TRBV7-6 and TRBJ2-1, with TRBD2 identical over 12 bases. CDR1 and CDR2 from the germline V gene are SGHVS and FNYEAQ. The trim removed 5 bases at V and 9 bases at J, leaving 8 bases unmatched. The CDR3 sequence is 15 residues long. The CDR3, as DNA: TGTGCCAGCAGCCCCGGACTAGCGGGACCGCTTGAGCAGTTCTTC. It is translated as CASSPGLAGPLEQFF.

V is TRBV18 and J is TRBJ1-5; D is undetermined. Germline V CDR1 and CDR2: KGHSH, LQKENI. V was cut by 3 bases and J by 4 bases, with 10 bases left in between. This CDR3 is 14 amino acids long. Written as DNA, the CDR3 is TGTGCCAGCTCACCGGGAGCGGCAAATCAGCCCCAGCATTTT. Its translation: CASSPGAANQPQHF.